One and the same sample provided the 21 T cell receptor beta chains below, sequenced in a study of shared clonotypes between healthy human individuals. Libraries were prepared by immunoSEQ multiplex PCR; TCRdb keeps only in-frame clonotypes and omits some of them. This repertoire shows fewer than 800,000 clones, about 91% found once; its top ten account for approximately 24%. Naive CD8 cells lacked CD45RO, underwent positive selection for CCR7 and left out terminally differentiated effector memory CD45RA+ cells. Sequencing was performed on naive CD8+ T cells sorted from blood. These receptors were taken from a man aged 25-45 years in good health.

In its sample, this clone was seen once. The chain employs TRBV29-1 and TRBJ2-1, with unresolved D. In germline, CDR1 is SQVTM, CDR2 ANQGSEA. V dropped 4 bases and J dropped 7 bases, with 23 bases sitting between them. CDR3 length: 16 residues. The DNA of the CDR3 is TGCAGCGTTGTACGTTTGGGTATCATTGCCGGGAATGAGCAGTTCTTC. Residues: CSVVRLGIIAGNEQFF.

This rearrangement joins TRBV11-3 to TRBJ2-1; D may be TRBD1 (5 bases). This CDR3 has 13 amino acids. CDR1 and CDR2 from the germline V gene are SGHNT and YENEEA. The ends were cut back, 5 bases at V and 3 bases at J, with 8 bases in the middle. CDR3 DNA sequence: TGTGCCAGCAGCCCGACAGACTACAATGAGCAGTTCTTC. Protein sequence: CASSPTDYNEQFF.

The rearrangement uses TRBV19 and TRBJ2-2, with 15 bases aligning to TRBD2. Per the germline V gene, CDR1 is LNHDA and CDR2 is SQIVND (reference sequence). This CDR3 contains 15 residues. Unmatched junction bases numbered 2, after V lost 8 bases and J lost 4 bases. The CDR3 loop is CASGLAGGFTGELFF. In DNA form, the CDR3 reads TGTGCCAGTGGACTAGCGGGAGGGTTCACCGGGGAGCTGTTTTTT.

CDR3 coding DNA: TGTGCCAGCAGCACGACTAGCGGGGACCAAGAGACCCAGTACTTC. Its protein is CASSTTSGDQETQYF. The chain joins TRBV7-9 to TRBJ2-5, with 11 bases fitting TRBD2. The CDR3 has 15 residues. Germline V gene lookup returns CDR1 SEHNR and CDR2 FQNEAQ (reference sequence). V lost 5 bases, J lost 0 bases, and 2 bases stayed unmatched. Full variable domain (rest looked up from reference TRBV7-9 and TRBJ2-5): DTGVSQNPRHKITKRGQNVTFRCDPISEHNRLYWYRQTLGQGPEFLTYFQNEAQLEKSRLLSDRFSAERPKGSFSTLEIQRTEQGDSAMYLCASSTTSGDQETQYFGPGTRLLVL.

This clone occurred once. This chain uses TRBV28 with TRBJ2-2, with 12 bases aligning to TRBD2. The CDR3 loop spans 20 amino acids. Germline CDR1 MDHEN, CDR2 SYDVKM. Trimming took 7 bases from V and 5 from J; bases not matched to a gene: 20. The CDR3 DNA reads TGTGCCAGCACCCATAAGACCCGGTCGGGACTAGCGGGTCGGACCGGGGAGCTGTTTTTT. Translation gives CASTHKTRSGLAGRTGELFF.

The chain carries TRBV10-3 and TRBJ2-1; TRBD2 matches at 10 bases. CDR1 is ENHRY and CDR2 is SYGVKD in the germline V gene. V shed 2 bases and J 2 bases; nucleotides not matched to a gene: 9. The CDR3 runs 18 residues. The CDR3, as DNA: TGTGCCATCAGTGAGACCCTAATTAGCGGGAGGACCTACAATGAGCAGTTCTTC. Its protein product is CAISETLISGRTYNEQFF.

V gene TRBV9 combines with J gene TRBJ2-3; perhaps D is TRBD1 or TRBD2 (6 bases each). Germline lookup yields CDR1 SGDLS and CDR2 YYNGEE. Trimming cost V 0 bases and J 2 bases, with 10 bases left between them. The CDR3 contains 15 residues. CDR3 DNA sequence: TGTGCCAGCAGCGTAGAGGGGGGATACACAGATACGCAGTATTTT. Protein sequence: CASSVEGGYTDTQYF.

The chain couples TRBV19 to TRBJ2-4; TRBD1 aligns across 11 bases. From germline, CDR1 is LNHDA and CDR2 SQIVND (reference sequence). The CDR3 has 17 residues. The V segment lost 5 bases and the J segment 0 bases; nucleotides outside the gene matches: 6. The DNA of the CDR3 is TGTGCCAGTAGTCGGACAGGGGGCGTTCTAGCCAAAAACATTCAGTACTTC. This sequence encodes CASSRTGGVLAKNIQYF.

A few counts support this clone. The CDR3 coding sequence is TGTGCCAGCACTCACGATGGTAGGAACACTGAAGCTTTCTTT. It encodes CASTHDGRNTEAFF. This sequence joins TRBV28 and TRBJ1-1; no reliable D call. Germline CDR1 is MDHEN and CDR2 is SYDVKM. The ends were cut back, 7 bases at V and 1 base at J, with 13 bases in the middle. The CDR3 consists of 14 residues.

This chain joins TRBV7-9 and TRBJ2-4; 9 bases line up with TRBD1. The CDR3 covers 13 residues. CDR1 is SEHNR, CDR2 FQNEAQ, per germline (reference sequence). The V gene end was trimmed by 8 bases and the J gene end by 7 bases; junction bases not matched to a gene: 6. CDR3 nucleotide sequence: TGTGCCAGCGGAGCGGGACAGGGCAACATTCAGTACTTC. Translation gives CASGAGQGNIQYF. Combining the CDR3 with reference TRBV7-9 and TRBJ2-4 gives the whole variable domain DTGVSQNPRHKITKRGQNVTFRCDPISEHNRLYWYRQTLGQGPEFLTYFQNEAQLEKSRLLSDRFSAERPKGSFSTLEIQRTEQGDSAMYLCASGAGQGNIQYFGAGTRLSVL.

This clone was counted once. The chain employs TRBV4-1 and TRBJ2-1; 8 bases fit TRBD2. The CDR3 is 14 amino acids. CDR1 is MGHRA and CDR2 is YSYEKL in the germline V gene. The V segment lost 4 bases and the J segment 7 bases; nucleotides outside the gene matches: 6. The CDR3 reads CASSRTSFSNEQFF. The CDR3 nucleotides read TGCGCCAGCAGCCGGACTAGCTTTAGTAATGAGCAGTTCTTC.

The V call is TRBV25-1, the J call TRBJ2-3; D call uncertain. The CDR3 is made up of 15 amino acids. Trimming pared 1 base from V and 0 bases from J, leaving 8 bases between. Germline V gene data show CDR1 as MGHDK and CDR2 as SYGVNS. CDR3 sequence reads: CASSEWVSSTDTQYF. The CDR3 DNA reads as TGTGCCAGCAGTGAATGGGTTAGCAGCACAGATACGCAGTATTTT.

The V call is TRBV9, the J call TRBJ1-1; 8 bases agree with TRBD1. CDR3 length equals 17 residues. CDR1 and CDR2 (germline): SGDLS, YYNGEE. V shed 0 bases, J shed 4 bases, and the junction held 11 bases outside the gene matches. The CDR3 loop is CASSVEGQAPRGTEAFF. The CDR3 DNA is TGTGCCAGCAGCGTAGAGGGACAGGCCCCCCGGGGCACTGAAGCTTTCTTT.

This clone has only one observation. The chain joins TRBV4-1 to TRBJ2-3; possibly TRBD1 or TRBD2 for D (5 bases each). The V gene's germline CDR1 is MGHRA and CDR2 YSYEKL. V gave up 4 bases and J gave up 0 bases, with 17 bases separating them. There are 17 residues in the CDR3. CDR3 coding DNA: TGCGCCAGCAGCCCAGGGCGCTTGGGGGTTAGCACAGATACGCAGTATTTT. Its protein product is CASSPGRLGVSTDTQYF.

V is TRBV28 and J is TRBJ1-5; 7 bases align to TRBD1. The CDR3 is 14 amino acids. Germline assignment: CDR1 MDHEN and CDR2 SYDVKM. V shed 3 bases and J 6 bases; nucleotides not matched to a gene: 5. DNA of the CDR3: TGTGCCAGCAGTTTCCGACAGGGCCGTCAGCCCCAGCATTTT. Its translation is CASSFRQGRQPQHF.

The chain has TRBV5-1 and TRBJ2-1, with TRBD2 matching over 8 bases. Trimming took 4 bases from V and 4 from J; bases not matched to a gene: 7. This CDR3 is 15 amino acids long. CDR1 is SGHRS and CDR2 is YFSETQ in the germline V gene. The CDR3 is CASSPTSGTYNEQFF. The CDR3 region has the DNA TGCGCCAGCAGCCCAACTAGCGGTACGTACAATGAGCAGTTCTTC.

A note on this clone: The same CDR3 arises from other DNA sequences in this sample as well. This chain connects TRBV27 to TRBJ2-7; D gene unclear. Germline CDR1 and CDR2: MNHEY and SMNVEV (reference sequence). Trimming left V 3 bases short and J 0 bases short, with 9 bases between. The CDR3 runs 14 residues. The CDR3 spells CASSFGRTSYEQYF. Here the CDR3 DNA reads TGTGCCAGCAGTTTTGGTCGGACCTCCTACGAGCAGTACTTC.

The rearrangement uses TRBV19 and TRBJ2-2; 7 bases fit TRBD1. The length of the CDR3 is 14 residues. V gave up 6 bases and J gave up 11 bases; unmatched junction bases: 12. Germline CDR1 is LNHDA and CDR2 is SQIVND (reference sequence). The DNA for the CDR3 is TGTGCCAGTAGCGACGGACAGGTCTTCTTCGAGCTGTTTTTT. Translation: CASSDGQVFFELFF.

In its sample, this clone was seen once. A read error is likely here: a far larger clone is one base away. This same CDR3 is encoded by further DNA sequences in the sample. V and J are TRBV28 and TRBJ2-7; no reliable D call. CDR1 MDHEN and CDR2 SYDVKM come from the germline V gene. With 4 bases removed from V and 0 bases from J, the gap between germline ends came to 4 bases. CDR3 length: 12 residues. In DNA form, the CDR3 reads TGTGCCAGCAGTTCGAACTCCTACGAGCAGTACTTC. Its protein product is CASSSNSYEQYF.

The gene calls are TRBV18 and TRBJ2-1, with 13 bases lining up with TRBD2. V dropped 4 bases and J dropped 6; count of bases not matched to a gene: 9. Germline V gene data show CDR1 as KGHSH and CDR2 as LQKENI. The CDR3 is 17 amino acids. Here the CDR3 reads CASSQRTSGSGGNEQFF. Written as DNA, the CDR3 is TGTGCCAGCTCACAGAGGACTAGCGGGAGCGGGGGCAATGAGCAGTTCTTC.

The chain couples TRBV4-1 to TRBJ1-3; D is possibly TRBD1 (5 bases). V lost 0 bases to trimming and J lost 4 bases, with 10 bases between them. CDR3 size: 15 residues. The germline gives CDR1 MGHRA, CDR2 YSYEKL. The CDR3: CASSQDPGDGNTIYF. The CDR3, as DNA: TGCGCCAGCAGCCAAGATCCCGGGGACGGAAACACCATATATTTT.